One sample yielded the 18 T cell receptor beta chains listed below, sequenced in a study of graft-versus-host responses after intestinal transplantation (dated by TCRdb to the early 2020s). Their antigens remain unidentified. The sample's time point label, decoded: cells obtained before transplantation from donor or recipient. The method behind the library was the immunoSEQ multiplex PCR assay. TCRdb obtained this table from immuneACCESS and retained in-frame rearrangements with V and J assigned. These tables miss some clones; where compared with another copy, unresolved V genes account for less than half of the shortfall, and the remainder is unexplained. This sample comprises 39,000 or so clones, roughly 92% of them detected only once. 21% of the sample belongs to the ten largest clones. The source was unstimulated CD8+ T cells sorted from spleen or lymph node cells, collected before transplant. The receptors here all came from a human donor who was the organ donor for an intestinal transplant.

CDR3 in amino acids: CASSVAGSETQYF. The DNA for the CDR3 is TGTGCCAGCAGCGTAGCCGGGAGCGAGACCCAGTACTTC. This chain uses TRBV9 with TRBJ2-5, with D possibly matching TRBD2 (6 bases). V was trimmed by 0 bases and J by 5 bases, leaving 8 bases between them. The germline V gene encodes CDR1 SGDLS and CDR2 YYNGEE. The CDR3 is 13 amino acids.

The V gene is TRBV4-2, the J gene TRBJ2-1; tentative D call: TRBD2 (6 bases). Per germline, CDR1 LGHNA and CDR2 YNFKEQ. The V and J ends lost 4 bases and 6 bases respectively, with 22 bases between them. This CDR3 region has 17 residues. The CDR3 protein is CASSPSILATQGNEQFF. The CDR3 DNA follows: TGTGCCAGCAGCCCCTCCATTCTAGCGACCCAAGGCAATGAGCAGTTCTTC.

This sequence joins TRBV9 and TRBJ2-7; D uncertain. From germline, CDR1 is SGDLS and CDR2 YYNGEE. Trimming cost V 0 bases and J 0 bases, with 13 bases left between them. The CDR3 is made up of 16 amino acids. CDR3 region: CASSVGGDWSSYEQYF. In DNA, the CDR3 is TGTGCCAGCAGCGTAGGTGGGGATTGGAGCTCCTACGAGCAGTACTTC.

The CDR3 coding sequence is TGTGCCAGCAGTCGACTAGCGGGACTCTACAATGAGCAGTTCTTC. Translating it yields CASSRLAGLYNEQFF. The genes are TRBV6-5 and TRBJ2-1; TRBD2 aligns across 11 bases. The trim removed 5 bases at V and 3 bases at J, leaving 3 bases unmatched. CDR1 MNHEY and CDR2 SVGAGI come from the germline V gene. This CDR3 comprises 15 residues.

This chain uses TRBV4-2 with TRBJ2-7, with 7 bases lining up with TRBD2. The CDR3 sequence is 14 residues long. The V segment lost 2 bases and the J segment 0 bases; nucleotides outside the gene matches: 1. Germline values: CDR1 LGHNA, CDR2 YNFKEQ. The CDR3 nucleotides read TGTGCCAGCAGCCAAATAGCGGGCTCCTACGAGCAGTACTTC. This sequence encodes CASSQIAGSYEQYF.

This clone came up a few times. The CDR3 loop reads CASSVEWEAEDTQYF. DNA of the CDR3: TGTGCCAGCAGCGTAGAGTGGGAGGCTGAAGATACGCAGTATTTT. The rearrangement joins TRBV9 to TRBJ2-3; D is perhaps TRBD2 (6 bases). Germline CDR1 reads SGDLS; CDR2 reads YYNGEE. The V gene lost 0 bases and the J gene lost 5 bases, with 13 bases spanning the gap. The CDR3 has 15 amino acids.

V gene TRBV4-2 combines with J gene TRBJ2-1; no clear D gene. V was cut by 0 bases and J by 0 bases, with 24 bases left in between. This CDR3 comprises 21 residues. Germline lookup yields CDR1 LGHNA and CDR2 YNFKEQ. In DNA form, the CDR3 reads TGTGCCAGCAGCCAAGATTATTCTTCCTTGAGAGACGAGAGCTCCTACAATGAGCAGTTCTTC. This gives the protein CASSQDYSSLRDESSYNEQFF.

This chain connects TRBV18 to TRBJ1-3; D unclear. V was clipped by 3 bases and J by 0 bases, with 3 bases between them. The CDR3 consists of 13 residues. From germline, CDR1 is KGHSH and CDR2 LQKENI. Here the CDR3 reads CASSPSSGNTIYF. The CDR3 coding sequence is TGTGCCAGCTCACCCAGCTCTGGAAACACCATATATTTT.

The chain carries TRBV6-5 and TRBJ1-1; unclear D gene. The CDR3 loop spans 16 amino acids. Germline V gives CDR1 MNHEY, CDR2 SVGAGI. The V end was cut by 0 bases, the J end by 5 bases, with 16 bases between. The CDR3 reads CASSYSSTPLGTEAFF. CDR3 DNA sequence: TGTGCCAGCAGTTACTCGAGTACTCCCCTGGGGACTGAAGCTTTCTTT.

The chain recombines TRBV7-9 with TRBJ2-1, with TRBD2 as a possible D gene (6 bases). The CDR3 has 15 residues. Per the germline V gene, CDR1 is SEHNR and CDR2 is FQNEAQ (reference sequence). Trimming took off 5 bases at V and 2 bases at J, with 13 bases between the two ends. In DNA, the CDR3 is TGTGCCAGCAGCCATCTCGCGGGACCCTACAATGAGCAGTTCTTC. Translating gives CASSHLAGPYNEQFF. The variable domain in full, completed from reference TRBV7-9 and TRBJ2-1, reads DTGVSQNPRHKITKRGQNVTFRCDPISEHNRLYWYRQTLGQGPEFLTYFQNEAQLEKSRLLSDRFSAERPKGSFSTLEIQRTEQGDSAMYLCASSHLAGPYNEQFFGPGTRLTVL.

This clone was observed a single time. The chain is built from TRBV28 and TRBJ2-7; the D is unclear. Trimming shortened V by 2 bases and J by 3 bases, and 8 bases separated the two germline ends. Per the germline V gene, CDR1 is MDHEN and CDR2 is SYDVKM. There are 13 residues in the CDR3. Written as DNA, the CDR3 is TGTGCCAGCAGTTTAGGCCAGTTCTACGAGCAGTACTTC. Translation: CASSLGQFYEQYF.

This clone was observed once. The chain carries TRBV9 and TRBJ2-3, with TRBD1 matching 11 bases. The germline V gene encodes CDR1 SGDLS and CDR2 YYNGEE. V shed 4 bases and J 0 bases; nucleotides not matched to a gene: 7. This CDR3 is built from 17 residues. This CDR3 is CASSPRTGGLSTDTQYF. In DNA form, the CDR3 reads TGTGCCAGCAGCCCCAGGACAGGGGGCCTTAGCACAGATACGCAGTATTTT.

The V and J genes are TRBV4-1 and TRBJ1-4; D not certain. This CDR3 is built from 13 residues. CDR1 and CDR2 (germline): MGHRA, YSYEKL. The V end was cut by 4 bases, the J end by 4 bases, with 7 bases between. The CDR3 protein is CASSPYNNEKLFF. CDR3 coding DNA: TGCGCCAGCAGCCCGTATAATAATGAAAAACTGTTTTTT.

In its sample, this clone was seen once. The genes are TRBV28 and TRBJ1-6; possibly TRBD1 for D (5 bases). The germline V gene has CDR1 MDHEN and CDR2 SYDVKM. The CDR3 contains 14 residues. Trimming pared 6 bases from V and 7 bases from J, leaving 13 bases between. CDR3 loop: CASRLETANSPLHF. The CDR3 region has the DNA TGTGCCAGCAGACTAGAGACAGCGAATTCACCCCTCCACTTT.

J is TRBJ2-1 and V is TRBV4-3, with 10 bases that match TRBD2. The ends lost 5 bases at V and 4 bases at J; junction bases unmatched: 5. CDR1 and CDR2 (germline): LGHNA, YSLEER. The CDR3 totals 15 residues. CDR3 protein: CASSDSSGSYNEQFF. CDR3 nucleotides: TGCGCCAGCAGCGACTCTAGCGGGAGTTACAATGAGCAGTTCTTC.

This chain connects TRBV5-4 to TRBJ2-3; 10 bases are shared with TRBD2. V shed 7 bases and J 2 bases; nucleotides not matched to a gene: 7. The CDR3 extends over 15 amino acids. Germline values: CDR1 SGHNT, CDR2 YYREEE (reference sequence). CDR3 in amino acids: CASLESGRATDTQYF. The CDR3 DNA reads TGTGCCAGCCTTGAGAGCGGGAGGGCCACAGATACGCAGTATTTT.

This chain links TRBV2 with TRBJ1-2, with 7 bases fitting TRBD1. Looked up from germline, CDR1 is SNHLY and CDR2 is FYNNEI. The CDR3 contains 15 residues. Trimming cost V 2 bases and J 4 bases; bases outside gene matches: 7. CDR3 loop: CASSESAGGGYGYTF. CDR3 DNA: TGTGCCAGCAGTGAATCTGCAGGGGGGGGCTATGGCTACACCTTC.

This chain links TRBV6-5 with TRBJ2-7; TRBD2 aligns across 7 bases. The CDR3 has 15 amino acids. Germline CDR1 and CDR2: MNHEY and SVGAGI. Trimming removed 4 bases from V and 2 bases from J; junction bases left unmatched: 8. The CDR3: CASSLGGGRPYEQYF. CDR3 nucleotides: TGTGCCAGCAGTTTGGGGGGAGGGAGACCCTACGAGCAGTACTTC.